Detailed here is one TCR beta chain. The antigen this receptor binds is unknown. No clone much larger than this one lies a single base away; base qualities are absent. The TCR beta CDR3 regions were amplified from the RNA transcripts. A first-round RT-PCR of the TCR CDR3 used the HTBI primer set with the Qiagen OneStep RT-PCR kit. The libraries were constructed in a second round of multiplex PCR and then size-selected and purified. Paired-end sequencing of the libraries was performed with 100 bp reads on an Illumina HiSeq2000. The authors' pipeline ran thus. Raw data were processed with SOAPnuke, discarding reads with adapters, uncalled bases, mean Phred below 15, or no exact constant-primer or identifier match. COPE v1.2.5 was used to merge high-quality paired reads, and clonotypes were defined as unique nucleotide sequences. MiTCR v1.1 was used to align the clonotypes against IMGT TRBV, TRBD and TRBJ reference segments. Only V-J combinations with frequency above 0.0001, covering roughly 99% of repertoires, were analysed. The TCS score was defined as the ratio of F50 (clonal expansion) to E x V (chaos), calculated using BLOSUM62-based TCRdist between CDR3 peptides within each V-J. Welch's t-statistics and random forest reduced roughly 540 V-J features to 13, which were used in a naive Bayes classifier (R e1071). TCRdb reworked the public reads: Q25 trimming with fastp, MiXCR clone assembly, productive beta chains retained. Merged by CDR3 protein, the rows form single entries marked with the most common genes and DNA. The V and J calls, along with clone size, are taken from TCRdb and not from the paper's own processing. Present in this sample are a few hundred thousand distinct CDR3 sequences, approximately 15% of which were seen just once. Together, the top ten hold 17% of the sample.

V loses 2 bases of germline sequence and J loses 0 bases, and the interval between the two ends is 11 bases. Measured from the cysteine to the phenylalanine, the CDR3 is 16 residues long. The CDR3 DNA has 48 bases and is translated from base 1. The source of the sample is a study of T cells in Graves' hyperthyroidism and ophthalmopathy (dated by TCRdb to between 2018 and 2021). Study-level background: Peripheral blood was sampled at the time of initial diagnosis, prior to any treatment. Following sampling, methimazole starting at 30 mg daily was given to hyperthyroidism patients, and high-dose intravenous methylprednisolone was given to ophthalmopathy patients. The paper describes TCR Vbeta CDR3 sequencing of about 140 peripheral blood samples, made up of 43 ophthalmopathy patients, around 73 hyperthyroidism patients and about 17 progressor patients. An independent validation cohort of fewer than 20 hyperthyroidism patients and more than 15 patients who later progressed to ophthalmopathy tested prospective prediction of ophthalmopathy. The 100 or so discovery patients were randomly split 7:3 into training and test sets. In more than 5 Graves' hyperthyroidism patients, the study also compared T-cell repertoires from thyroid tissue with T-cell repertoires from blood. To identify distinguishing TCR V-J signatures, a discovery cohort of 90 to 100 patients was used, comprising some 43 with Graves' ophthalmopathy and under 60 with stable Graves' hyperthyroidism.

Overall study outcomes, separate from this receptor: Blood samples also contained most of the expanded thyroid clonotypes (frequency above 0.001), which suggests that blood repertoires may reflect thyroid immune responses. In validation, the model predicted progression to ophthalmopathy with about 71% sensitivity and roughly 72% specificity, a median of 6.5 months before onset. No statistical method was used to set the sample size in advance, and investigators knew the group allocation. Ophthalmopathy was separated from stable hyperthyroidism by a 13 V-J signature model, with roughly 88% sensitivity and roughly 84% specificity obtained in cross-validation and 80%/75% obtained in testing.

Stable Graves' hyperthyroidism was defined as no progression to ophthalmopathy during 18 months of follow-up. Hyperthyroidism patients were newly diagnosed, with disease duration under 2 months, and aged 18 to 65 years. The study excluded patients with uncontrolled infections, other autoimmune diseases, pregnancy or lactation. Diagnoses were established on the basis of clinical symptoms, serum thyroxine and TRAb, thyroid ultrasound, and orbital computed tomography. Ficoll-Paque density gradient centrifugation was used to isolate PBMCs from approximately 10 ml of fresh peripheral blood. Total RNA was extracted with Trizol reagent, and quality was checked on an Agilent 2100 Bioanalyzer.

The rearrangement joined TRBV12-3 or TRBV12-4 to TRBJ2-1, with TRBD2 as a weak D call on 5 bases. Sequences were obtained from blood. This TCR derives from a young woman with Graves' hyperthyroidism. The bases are TGTGCCAGCAGTTTACCGGACTCCCACTCCTACAATGAGCAGTTCTTC. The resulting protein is CASSLPDSHSYNEQFF.